The T cell receptor (beta chain) described here comes from a study of blood T cells in healthy people across ages (dated by TCRdb to 2013 to 2016). Context from the whole study: In model experiments, roughly one uniquely barcoded TCR beta cDNA molecule per two T cells was captured by template switching. For two donors (one aged 18 to 29 and one aged 80 or older), the study analyzed two additional independent replicas of 1 million unique cDNA reads from the same blood draw. To avoid experimental bias, donors of different ages were spread randomly across the sequencing lanes. The donors were divided into four age groups: young (average around 15 years), middle-aged (around 37), aged (approximately 62) and long-lived (about 84). The study measured age-related changes in TCR beta repertoire diversity using deep sequencing normalized with unique cDNA molecular identifiers.

Donors were a few dozen systemically healthy Caucasian individuals from Russia aged roughly 6 to 95 years. Each donor gave 8 to 10 milliliters of peripheral blood, drawn into EDTA-treated Vacutainer tubes. PBMCs were isolated by Ficoll-Paque density-gradient centrifugation, with at least 6.5 million obtained per sample. Trizol reagent was used to extract total RNA from the PBMCs, yielding at least 5 micrograms per sample. The percentages of naive CD45RAhigh/CD27high T cells were determined by flow cytometry on a PBMC aliquot from every donor. As for this clonotype: Its specific antigen is unknown. Base-call qualities are not available, and no considerably larger clone is one nucleotide away.

The paper's findings and limits, for the study overall: Total diversity estimates from one million sequenced T cells were considered lower bounds and underestimates. Bulk unsorted PBMC profiling prevented conclusive comparison of naive and antigen-experienced compartments. Compared with the aged group, more naive CD4+ T cells, fewer expanded clones and increased TCR diversity were shown by the long-lived group, suggesting age selection. As age increased, observed TCR beta diversity per million T cells dropped in a roughly linear way, and a significant reduction was already evident by age roughly 36. Because donor CMV infection status was unknown, age-related changes in expanded clonotypes were potentially confounded. Observed TCR beta diversity correlated strongly with the percentage of naive T cells measured by flow cytometry.

CDR1 and CDR2 were assigned from the germline V gene as SGHTA and FQGNSA. Clipping removes 1 base from V and 9 bases from J, with 9 as the unmatched junction base count. The CDR3 covers 17 residues, taking in both the cysteine and the phenylalanine. The entry retains the CDR3 DNA only, 51 bases that are in frame from base 1. To prepare the library, 5' RACE was applied. TCRdb names Illumina HiSeq 2500 as the instrument used. The second PCR ran for about 7 to 11 cycles and used a J-beta primer mix along with a sample-barcoded 5' primer. A unique molecular identifier was introduced onto each TCR beta cDNA molecule by a template-switch 5' adaptor carrying 12 random nucleotides. Each sample yielded at least 2.5 million CDR3-containing paired-end reads. First-strand cDNA was synthesized from all RNA with the Mint cDNA synthesis kit, primed by a TRBC-specific oligonucleotide. Following uracil-DNA glycosylase treatment, all cDNA underwent a first 18-cycle PCR with the universal primers M1SS and BC2_uni_R. Turning to the authors' computational methods: For normalization, 1 million high-quality reads, each with a distinct molecular identifier, were randomly selected from each sample. Instead of being binned into consensus sequences, reads that shared molecular identifiers were thrown out. CDR3 identification, clonotype clustering and error correction used MiTCR with a Q25 quality threshold and the strictest error-elimination algorithm. A nonparametric unseen species model with Euler transformation was used to estimate lower-bound total TCR beta diversity. The public sequencing data were trimmed at Q25 with fastp and processed into clonotypes with MiXCR by TCRdb, which kept only in-frame beta chains. Entries that share a CDR3 protein sequence are merged under the most common genes and DNA. The authors' filters were not applied to this entry. Within this sample are 800,000 to 1,000,000 distinct CDR3 sequences, with under 50% of them counted one time only. Jointly, the top ten make up roughly 12% of the sample.

The sequenced sample was blood. The sequence was collected from a man aged 25 to 40 in good health. The chain joins TRBV7-2 to TRBJ1-4; the junction holds 12 bases that match TRBD1. For the CDR3, the sequence is CASSLGGPGQGAKKLFF. The DNA sequence is as follows: TGTGCCAGCAGCTTAGGGGGGCCGGGACAGGGGGCGAAAAAACTGTTTTTT.